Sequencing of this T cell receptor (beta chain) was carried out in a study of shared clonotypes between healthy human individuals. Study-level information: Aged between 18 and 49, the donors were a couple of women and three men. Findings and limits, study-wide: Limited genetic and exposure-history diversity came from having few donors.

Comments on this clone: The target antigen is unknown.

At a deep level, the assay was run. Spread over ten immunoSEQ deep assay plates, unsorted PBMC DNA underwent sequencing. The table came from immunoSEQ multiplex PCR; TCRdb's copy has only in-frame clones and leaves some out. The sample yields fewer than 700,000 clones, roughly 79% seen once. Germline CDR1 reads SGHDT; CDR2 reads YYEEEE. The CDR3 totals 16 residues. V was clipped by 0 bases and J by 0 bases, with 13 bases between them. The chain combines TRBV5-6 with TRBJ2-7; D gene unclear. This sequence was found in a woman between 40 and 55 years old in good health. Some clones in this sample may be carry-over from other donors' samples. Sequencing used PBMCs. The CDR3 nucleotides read TGTGCCAGCAGCTTGGTTTCGGCAGAGAGCTCCTACGAGCAGTACTTC. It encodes CASSLVSAESSYEQYF.